This TCR beta chain was observed in a study of neurological immune-mediated disorders. V was pared by 1 base and J by 4 bases, with 19 bases between. The CDR3 has 17 residues. cDNA was made by 5'RACE with 10-nucleotide random UMIs. TCRdb ran MiXCR on the 5' RACE reads and lists one entry per CDR3 protein. The sample includes tens of thousands of distinct CDR3 sequences, over 5.5% of them seen just once. The table lists this clonotype with many counts. The sequencing sample was made of PBMCs. The V and J genes are TRBV12-3 or TRBV12-4 and TRBJ2-5; tentative D call: TRBD2 (6 bases). The clonotype was recovered from a woman aged 35 to 49 in good health. In nucleotides, the CDR3 is TGTGCCAGCAGTTTAGGGTTTAGGGGTCAGGGAGGAGAGACCCAGTACTTC. Its translation: CASSLGFRGQGGETQYF.